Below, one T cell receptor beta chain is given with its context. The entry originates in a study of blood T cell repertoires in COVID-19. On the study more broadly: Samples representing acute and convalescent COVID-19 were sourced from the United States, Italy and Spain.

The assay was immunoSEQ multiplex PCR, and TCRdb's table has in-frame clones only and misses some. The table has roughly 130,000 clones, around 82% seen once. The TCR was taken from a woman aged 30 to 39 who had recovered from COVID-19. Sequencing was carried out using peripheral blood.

The CDR3 DNA follows: TGCGCCAGCAGTTTGTATCTAAACACTGAAGCTTTCTTT. It encodes CASSLYLNTEAFF. The chain is built from TRBV10-2 and TRBJ1-1; no reliable D call. The CDR3 consists of 13 residues. Germline loops: CDR1 WSHSY, CDR2 SAAADI. The V gene lost 5 bases and the J gene lost 2 bases, with 9 bases spanning the gap.